This record looks at one T cell receptor (beta chain) sequence and its context. The antigen remains unidentified. This entry belongs to a study of spatial heterogeneity in lung cancer. Whole-study findings and limits: Intratumoral expanded alpha and beta TCR counts were found to track tumor mutation counts.

TCRdb ran MiXCR on the 5' RACE reads and lists one entry per CDR3 protein. The sample lists 15,000 to 20,000 distinct CDR3 sequences; around 6% were seen once. This sample's time point: sample taken at primary tumor resection. The CDR3 is made up of 13 amino acids. The V end lost 2 bases, the J end lost 6 bases, and 10 bases lay between the germline ends. Germline lookup yields CDR1 KGHSH and CDR2 LQKENI. This sequence originates from a female donor with early-stage non-small cell lung cancer. The chain links TRBV18 to TRBJ1-1, with D hard to call. The sequencing here drew on lung tumor tissue, taken at surgery. CDR3 sequence reads: CASSPGKIAEAFF. In nucleotides, the CDR3 is TGTGCCAGCTCACCAGGAAAGATAGCTGAAGCTTTCTTT.